The 15 T cell receptor beta chains below come from one sample, sequenced in a study of technical replicates of blood from a handful of donors. Clones were sequenced by immunoSEQ multiplex PCR, and TCRdb holds only the in-frame ones, with some missing. The table shows roughly 90,000 clones, with roughly 92% occurring only once. The sample taken for sequencing was T cells isolated from PBMCs. The receptors derive from a human donor in good health.

The chain combines TRBV11-2 with TRBJ2-2, with a weak D call TRBD1 (7 bases). The V gene's germline CDR1 is SGHAT and CDR2 FQNNGV. The CDR3 sequence is 14 residues long. Trimming took off 5 bases at V and 6 bases at J, with 13 bases between the two ends. The CDR3 coding sequence is TGTGCCAGCAGCCCCGCAGGGGGGTCCGGGGAGCTGTTTTTT. Its protein product is CASSPAGGSGELFF. The complete variable domain, with remaining parts taken from reference TRBV11-2 and TRBJ2-2, reads EAGVAQSPRYKIIEKRQSVAFWCNPISGHATLYWYQQILGQGPKLLIQFQNNGVVDDSQLPKDRFSAERLKGVDSTLKIQPAKLEDSAVYLCASSPAGGSGELFFGEGSRLTVL.

Only one count was recorded for this clone. The V gene is TRBV21-1, the J gene TRBJ1-5; the DNA was not compared with TRBD1, the D call given in the table. TRBV21-1 is a pseudogene segment. This CDR3 has 14 residues. CDR3 region: CASSSDRGRRPQHF. In DNA, the CDR3 is TGTGCCAGCAGCAGTGACAGGGGGCGCCGGCCCCAGCATTTT.

This chain links TRBV7-6 with TRBJ2-7; possible D gene TRBD2, 5 bases. Germline V gene lookup returns CDR1 SGHVS and CDR2 FNYEAQ. This CDR3 region has 15 residues. V was trimmed by 1 base and J by 4 bases, leaving 14 bases between them. The CDR3: CASSLGGVGGYEQYF. The CDR3 DNA sequence: TGTGCCAGCAGCTTAGGTGGGGTTGGAGGATACGAGCAGTACTTC.

The rearrangement uses TRBV11-2 and TRBJ2-7; 7 bases are a match to TRBD2. Germline V gives CDR1 SGHAT, CDR2 FQNNGV. Trimming at V came to 1 base and at J to 1 base, leaving 4 bases not matched to a gene. The CDR3 length is 15 residues. The DNA of the CDR3 is TGTGCCAGCAGCTTAGGGGCTAGCGGTTCCTACGAGCAGTACTTC. This encodes CASSLGASGSYEQYF.

Details on this clone: One junction end does not reproduce the germline sequence, and a read error may be involved. The V and J genes are TRBV7-7 and TRBJ2-1; D is unclear. The CDR3 has 15 residues. From germline, CDR1 is SSHAT and CDR2 FNYEAQ (reference sequence). The CDR3 bases are TGTGCTAGCAGCTTATCCCCCTCGGGTCTCAATGAGCAGTTCTTC. It encodes CASSLSPSGLNEQFF.

J is TRBJ2-7 and V is TRBV7-9; 11 bases match TRBD2. Germline trimming cut 5 bases from V and 3 bases from J; bases unmatched to any gene: 3. CDR3 length: 14 residues. From germline, CDR1 is SEHNR and CDR2 FQNEAQ (reference sequence). The CDR3 DNA sequence: TGTGCCAGCAGCCCCGGGACTAGCGGCTACGAGCAGTACTTC. Protein sequence: CASSPGTSGYEQYF.

The chain has TRBV5-1 and TRBJ2-1, with 10 bases that match TRBD2. CDR3 length: 15 residues. Germline CDR1 and CDR2: SGHRS and YFSETQ. Trimming at V came to 1 base and at J to 6 bases, leaving 4 bases not matched to a gene. CDR3 amino acids: CASSLWASGSNEQFF. CDR3 nucleotide sequence: TGCGCCAGCAGCTTGTGGGCTAGCGGGAGCAATGAGCAGTTCTTC.

The chain has TRBV28 and TRBJ2-7; 9 nucleotides align to TRBD1. From germline, CDR1 is MDHEN and CDR2 SYDVKM. The CDR3 is made up of 14 amino acids. Losses at the gene ends were 7 bases for V and 3 bases for J; bases not matched to a gene: 7. The CDR3 loop is CASIDPGQGYEQYF. DNA of the CDR3: TGTGCCAGCATCGATCCGGGACAGGGCTACGAGCAGTACTTC.

V and J are TRBV11-2 and TRBJ1-2; no firm D call. Germline lookup yields CDR1 SGHAT and CDR2 FQNNGV. V was cut by 4 bases and J by 6 bases, with 15 bases left in between. This CDR3 region has 14 residues. The CDR3 DNA reads TGTGCCAGCAGCTCCCCTGGGAGGGTTAATGGCTACACCTTC. Translation gives CASSSPGRVNGYTF.

The V and J genes are TRBV6-1 and TRBJ1-2, with D possibly matching TRBD1 (5 bases). Germline V CDR1 and CDR2: MNHNS, SASEGT. The V and J ends lost 2 bases and 2 bases respectively, with 12 bases between them. The CDR3 is 15 amino acids. CDR3 protein: CASSEMWKGNYGYTF. CDR3 coding DNA: TGTGCCAGCAGTGAAATGTGGAAGGGGAACTATGGCTACACCTTC.

The chain has TRBV16 and TRBJ1-1; TRBD1 matches at 7 bases. V was pared by 4 bases and J by 4 bases, with 9 bases of the junction left unmatched. CDR1 is KGHSY and CDR2 is FQNENV in the germline V gene. The CDR3 spans 15 residues. This chain's CDR3 is CASSPADRVGTEAFF. For the CDR3, the DNA is TGTGCCAGCAGCCCAGCCGACAGGGTGGGCACTGAAGCTTTCTTT.

The CDR3: CASSLLGTGFSYNEQFF. In DNA, the CDR3 is TGTGCCAGCAGCTTGCTCGGGACAGGGTTCTCCTACAATGAGCAGTTCTTC. The V and J genes are TRBV5-6 and TRBJ2-1; 9 nucleotides line up with TRBD1. The junction had 5 bases not matched to a gene; V was cut back by 1 base and J by 0 bases. Germline V gene sequence: CDR1 SGHDT, CDR2 YYEEEE. The CDR3 contains 17 residues.

The chain is built from TRBV21-1 and TRBJ1-2; the DNA was not used to check the table's D call, TRBD1. TRBV21-1 counts as a pseudogene. The length of the CDR3 is 16 residues. The CDR3 DNA sequence: TGTGCCAGCAGCAATGAGGACAGGGGGGTTCCAAGTGGCTACACCTTC. Residues: CASSNEDRGVPSGYTF.

The chain links TRBV19 to TRBJ2-7, with D perhaps TRBD2 (5 bases). The CDR3 loop spans 14 amino acids. From germline, CDR1 is LNHDA and CDR2 SQIVND (reference sequence). V gave up 5 bases and J gave up 2 bases, with 13 bases separating them. Written as DNA, the CDR3 is TGTGCCAGTAGTCGCCGGGGAAGTGCCTACGAGCAGTACTTC. It yields the protein CASSRRGSAYEQYF.

The V call is TRBV27, the J call TRBJ1-5, with D perhaps TRBD1 (5 bases). The germline V gene encodes CDR1 MNHEY and CDR2 SMNVEV (reference sequence). The CDR3 runs 16 residues. V was pared by 6 bases and J by 5 bases, with 20 bases between. Here the CDR3 DNA reads TGTGCCAGCAGCCGGATGGGGGTAGCGGGCGATCAGCCCCAGCATTTT. The encoded protein is CASSRMGVAGDQPQHF.